One sample yielded the 2 T cell receptor beta chains listed below, sequenced in a study of response to subunit inactivated influenza vaccine. TCRdb independently ran MiXCR on the RT-PCR reads; one entry per CDR3 protein. The profile covers 400,000 to 650,000 distinct CDR3 sequences, with approximately 7.2% appearing a single time and around 14% taken by the ten largest. Sequenced material: PBMCs from blood, taken roughly 24 months after vaccination. Every receptor here comes from a man in his fifties or sixties who received an inactivated influenza vaccine.

This clonotype was recorded a few times. V and J are TRBV14 and TRBJ1-2; 8 bases are a match to TRBD1. There are 12 residues in the CDR3. Per germline, CDR1 SGHDN and CDR2 FVKESK. V lost 3 bases, J lost 8 bases, and 2 bases stayed unmatched. CDR3: CASSHRGLGYTF. CDR3 coding DNA: TGTGCCAGCAGCCACAGGGGGCTCGGCTACACCTTC.

A few counts support this clonotype. CDR3 bases: TGTGCCAGCAGCTCAACCGGGACTAGCGGGAGGAGGGGCCAAGAGACCCAGTACTTC. The encoded protein is CASSSTGTSGRRGQETQYF. The J gene is TRBJ2-5, the V gene TRBV11-1; 15 bases map to TRBD2. Germline values: CDR1 SGHAT, CDR2 FQDESV (reference sequence). The trim removed 4 bases at V and 1 base at J, leaving 10 bases unmatched. The CDR3 covers 19 residues.